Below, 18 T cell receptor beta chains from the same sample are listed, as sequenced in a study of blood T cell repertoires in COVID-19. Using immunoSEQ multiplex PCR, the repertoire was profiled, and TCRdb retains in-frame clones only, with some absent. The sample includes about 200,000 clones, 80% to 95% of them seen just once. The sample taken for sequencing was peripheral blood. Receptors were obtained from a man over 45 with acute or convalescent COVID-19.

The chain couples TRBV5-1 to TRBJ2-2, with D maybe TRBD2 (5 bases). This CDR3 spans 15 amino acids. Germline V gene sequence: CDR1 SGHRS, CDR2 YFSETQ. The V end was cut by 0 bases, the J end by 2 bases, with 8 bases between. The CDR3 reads CASSLGLTNTGELFF. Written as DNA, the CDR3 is TGCGCCAGCAGCTTGGGACTAACAAACACCGGGGAGCTGTTTTTT. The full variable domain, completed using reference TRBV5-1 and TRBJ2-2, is KAGVTQTPRYLIKTRGQQVTLSCSPISGHRSVSWYQQTPGQGLQFLFEYFSETQRNKGNFPGRFSGRQFSNSRSEMNVSTLELGDSALYLCASSLGLTNTGELFFGEGSRLTVL.

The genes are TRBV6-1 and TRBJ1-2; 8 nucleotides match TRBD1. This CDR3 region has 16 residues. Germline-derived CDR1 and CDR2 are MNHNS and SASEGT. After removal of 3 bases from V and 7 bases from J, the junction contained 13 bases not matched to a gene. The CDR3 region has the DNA TGTGCCAGCAGTGAGCTTCTCGGGACAGGAATTAGTGGCTACACCTTC. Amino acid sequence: CASSELLGTGISGYTF.

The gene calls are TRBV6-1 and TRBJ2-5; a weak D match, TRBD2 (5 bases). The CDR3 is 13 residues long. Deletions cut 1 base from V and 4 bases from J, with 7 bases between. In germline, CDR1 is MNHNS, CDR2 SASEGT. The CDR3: CASSEGLAETQYF. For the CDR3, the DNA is TGTGCCAGCAGTGAAGGGCTAGCAGAGACCCAGTACTTC.

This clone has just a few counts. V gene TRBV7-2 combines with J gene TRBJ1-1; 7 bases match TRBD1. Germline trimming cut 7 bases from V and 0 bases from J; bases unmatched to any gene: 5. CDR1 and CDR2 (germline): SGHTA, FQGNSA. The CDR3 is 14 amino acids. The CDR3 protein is CASTGGQLNTEAFF. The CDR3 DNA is TGTGCCAGCACCGGGGGACAGTTGAACACTGAAGCTTTCTTT.

The CDR3 nucleotides read TGTGCCAGCAGTTTTTTCGCTAGCGGGGGGCGGTGGACCGGGGAGCTGTTTTTT. It translates to CASSFFASGGRWTGELFF. The gene calls are TRBV27 and TRBJ2-2; 11 bases match TRBD2. V dropped 3 bases and J dropped 5; count of bases not matched to a gene: 11. CDR3 size: 18 residues. Germline V lookup: CDR1 MNHEY, CDR2 SMNVEV (reference sequence).

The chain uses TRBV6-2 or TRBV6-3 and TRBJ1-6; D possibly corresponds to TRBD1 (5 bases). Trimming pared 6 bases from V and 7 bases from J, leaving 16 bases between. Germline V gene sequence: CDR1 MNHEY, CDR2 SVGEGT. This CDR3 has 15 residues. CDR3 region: CASSLAGTKNSPLHF. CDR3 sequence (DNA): TGTGCCAGCAGCCTAGCCGGGACTAAAAATTCACCCCTCCACTTT.

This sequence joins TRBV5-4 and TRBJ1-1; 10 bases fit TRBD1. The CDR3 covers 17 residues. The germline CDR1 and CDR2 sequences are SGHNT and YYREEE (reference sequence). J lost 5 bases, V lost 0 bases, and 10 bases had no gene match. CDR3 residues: CASSLEGTGALRTEAFF. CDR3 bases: TGTGCCAGCAGCTTGGAGGGGACAGGGGCTTTAAGGACTGAAGCTTTCTTT.

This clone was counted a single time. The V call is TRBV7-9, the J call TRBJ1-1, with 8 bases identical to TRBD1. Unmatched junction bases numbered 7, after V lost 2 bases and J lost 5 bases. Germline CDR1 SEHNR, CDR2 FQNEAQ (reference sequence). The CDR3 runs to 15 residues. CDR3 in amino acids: CASSLRTGRGTEAFF. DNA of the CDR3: TGTGCCAGCAGCTTACGGACAGGGAGAGGGACTGAAGCTTTCTTT.

This CDR3 is CASSYSSLGETQYF. In nucleotides, the CDR3 is TGTGCCAGCAGTTACTCGTCGTTGGGCGAGACCCAGTACTTC. The gene calls are TRBV6-5 and TRBJ2-5; D is unclear. The V gene lost 0 bases and the J gene lost 5 bases, with 10 bases spanning the gap. The V gene's germline CDR1 is MNHEY and CDR2 SVGAGI. CDR3 size: 14 residues.

The CDR3 coding sequence is TGTGCCACCAGTGACCAGCGGGATGACACAGATACGCAGTATTTT. Its translation: CATSDQRDDTDTQYF. V and J are TRBV24-1 and TRBJ2-3, with 7 bases matching TRBD2. The germline V gene has CDR1 KGHDR and CDR2 SFDVKD. CDR3 length equals 15 residues. V lost 4 bases to trimming and J lost 2 bases; unmatched junction nucleotides: 5.

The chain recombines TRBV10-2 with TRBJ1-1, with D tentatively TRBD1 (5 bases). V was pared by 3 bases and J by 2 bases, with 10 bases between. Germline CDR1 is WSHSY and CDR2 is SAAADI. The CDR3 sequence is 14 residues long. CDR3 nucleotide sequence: TGCGCCAGCAGTGAAGGCAGGGTAAACACTGAAGCTTTCTTT. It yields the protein CASSEGRVNTEAFF.

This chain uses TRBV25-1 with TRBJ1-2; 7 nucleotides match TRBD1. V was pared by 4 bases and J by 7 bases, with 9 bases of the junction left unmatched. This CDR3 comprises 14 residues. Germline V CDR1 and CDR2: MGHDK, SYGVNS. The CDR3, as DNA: TGTGCCAGCAGTGCGGCCACGACAGGGTCTGGCTACACCTTC. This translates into CASSAATTGSGYTF.

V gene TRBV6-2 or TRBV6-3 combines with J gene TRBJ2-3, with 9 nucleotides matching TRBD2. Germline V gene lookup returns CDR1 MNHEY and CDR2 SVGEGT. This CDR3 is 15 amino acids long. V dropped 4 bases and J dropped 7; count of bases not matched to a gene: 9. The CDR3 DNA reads TGTGCCAGCAGTTCCCCCCGTAGCGGGGGTTATACGCAGTATTTT. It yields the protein CASSSPRSGGYTQYF.

Here the CDR3 DNA reads TGTGCCAGCAGCCTCGACACCCCCGGGACCTACGAGCAGTACGTC. It codes for CASSLDTPGTYEQYV. This chain uses TRBV28 with TRBJ2-7; the D gene is possibly TRBD2 (5 bases). V lost 6 bases and J 2 bases, leaving 17 bases between the germline ends. This CDR3 is built from 15 residues. Germline V gene lookup returns CDR1 MDHEN and CDR2 SYDVKM.

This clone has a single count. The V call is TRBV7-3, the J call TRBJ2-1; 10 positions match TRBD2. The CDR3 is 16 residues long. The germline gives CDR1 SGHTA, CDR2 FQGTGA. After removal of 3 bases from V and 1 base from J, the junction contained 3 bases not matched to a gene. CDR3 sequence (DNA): TGTGCCAGCAGCTTCCATAGCGGGAGGTCCTACAATGAGCAGTTCTTC. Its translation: CASSFHSGRSYNEQFF.

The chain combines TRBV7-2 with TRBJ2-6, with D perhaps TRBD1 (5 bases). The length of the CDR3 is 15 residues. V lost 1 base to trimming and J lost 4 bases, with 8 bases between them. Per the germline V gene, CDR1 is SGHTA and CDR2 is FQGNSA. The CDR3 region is CASSLGGPGANVLTF. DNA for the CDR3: TGTGCCAGCAGCTTAGGGGGCCCGGGGGCCAACGTCCTGACTTTC.

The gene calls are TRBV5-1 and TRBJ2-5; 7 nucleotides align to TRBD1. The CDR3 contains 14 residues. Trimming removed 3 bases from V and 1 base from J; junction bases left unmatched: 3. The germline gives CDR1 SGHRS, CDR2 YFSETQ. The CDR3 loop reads CASSSGDSQETQYF. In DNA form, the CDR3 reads TGCGCCAGCAGCTCCGGGGACAGCCAAGAGACCCAGTACTTC.

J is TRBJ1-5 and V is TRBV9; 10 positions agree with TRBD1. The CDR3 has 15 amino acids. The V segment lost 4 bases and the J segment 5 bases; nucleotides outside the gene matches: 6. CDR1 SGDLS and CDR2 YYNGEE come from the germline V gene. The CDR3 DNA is TGTGCCAGCAGCCCTTTCGGGACAGGGGATCAGCCCCAGCATTTT. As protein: CASSPFGTGDQPQHF.